These 5 T cell receptor beta chains were sequenced from one sample in a study of beta chain features in type 1 diabetes. The study reverse transcribed the entire isolated RNA, so it sequenced expressed TCRB transcripts. Assay: immunoSEQ multiplex PCR; the TCRdb copy retains only in-frame clones and omits some. The table lists approximately 250,000 clones, 9% to 10% of them singletons, with around 0.031% in the top ten. Specimen: naive CD4+ T cells from blood. The origin of the receptors is a young woman in good health.

CDR3 sequence reads: CAWSVTGGLLLFF. The CDR3 DNA sequence: TGTGCCTGGAGTGTTACAGGGGGCCTCCTCTTGTTCTTC. The chain uses TRBV30 and TRBJ2-1; 9 nucleotides match TRBD1. This CDR3 spans 13 amino acids. The V and J ends lost 0 bases and 15 bases, in that order; junction bases with no gene match: 9. Germline V CDR1 and CDR2: GTSNPN, SVGIG (reference sequence).

This clone was counted a few times. The chain has TRBV7-6 and TRBJ2-7; D not resolved. With 5 bases removed from V and 0 bases from J, the gap between germline ends came to 17 bases. CDR1 and CDR2 from the germline V gene are SGHVS and FNYEAQ. The CDR3 spans 16 residues. The CDR3 DNA reads as TGTGCCAGCAGCAACCCGTTTTCGGCTAGCTCCTACGAGCAGTACTTC. It specifies CASSNPFSASSYEQYF.

This clone was observed a few times. The chain couples TRBV18 to TRBJ2-5; tentative D call: TRBD1 (6 bases). Per the germline V gene, CDR1 is KGHSH and CDR2 is LQKENI. V was shortened by 3 bases and J by 3 bases, with 8 bases between the two germline ends. The CDR3 runs to 13 residues. The CDR3 sequence: CASSPAGEETQYF. As DNA, the CDR3 is TGTGCCAGCTCACCGGCAGGGGAAGAGACCCAGTACTTC.

This clone was counted only a few times. The chain couples TRBV5-5 to TRBJ1-2; D may be TRBD1 (6 bases). Trimming took off 2 bases at V and 9 bases at J, with 11 bases between the two ends. Germline loops: CDR1 SGHKS, CDR2 YYEKEE (reference sequence). The CDR3 has 12 residues. CDR3 sequence: CASSFPTGSYTF. In DNA, the CDR3 is TGTGCCAGCAGCTTTCCGACAGGTAGCTACACCTTC.

This clone showed up just a few times. The chain couples TRBV30 to TRBJ2-3; D not resolved. The CDR3 is 13 residues long. Trimming left V 5 bases short and J 5 bases short, with 14 bases between. Germline CDR1 GTSNPN, CDR2 SVGIG (reference sequence). The CDR3 sequence: CAWETVLGDTQYF. CDR3 bases: TGTGCCTGGGAGACTGTCCTTGGAGATACGCAGTATTTT.